The 24 T cell receptor beta chains in this list originate from one sample, sequenced in a study of cytomegalovirus exposure and HLA in healthy donors. The PCR ran on 60 Vbeta and 13 Jbeta primers. This table comes from immunoSEQ multiplex PCR, and its TCRdb copy is limited to in-frame clones, with some not included. Among some 130,000 clones listed, roughly four fifths were seen once. Sequenced: PBMCs. These receptors came from a male donor in good health and CMV-seropositive.

As regards this clone: Its ends do not fully match the called genes, so a read error is possible. The rearrangement uses TRBV7-2 and TRBJ2-7; TRBD2 matches 12 bases. The CDR3 runs to 15 residues. Germline V gene lookup returns CDR1 SGHTA and CDR2 FQGNSA. The CDR3 nucleotides are TGTGCCAGCAGCCTAGCGGGAGGGAGGGCCTACGAGCAGTACTTC. Amino acid sequence: CASSLAGGRAYEQYF.

The rearrangement joins TRBV19 to TRBJ2-1; 8 bases map to TRBD2. The trim removed 3 bases at V and 8 bases at J, leaving 9 bases unmatched. The germline gives CDR1 LNHDA, CDR2 SQIVND (reference sequence). The length of the CDR3 is 15 residues. This CDR3 reads CASSMGGRLQDEQFF. CDR3 sequence (DNA): TGTGCCAGTAGTATGGGCGGGAGGTTGCAGGATGAGCAGTTCTTC.

The chain combines TRBV9 with TRBJ2-3; weak D call: TRBD1 (6 bases). The germline gives CDR1 SGDLS, CDR2 YYNGEE. V was shortened by 4 bases and J by 0 bases, with 12 bases between the two germline ends. This CDR3 spans 15 amino acids. CDR3 DNA: TGTGCCAGCAGCCCCCGGGACACTAGCACAGATACGCAGTATTTT. Amino acid sequence: CASSPRDTSTDTQYF.

The rearrangement uses TRBV4-3 and TRBJ2-1; 15 bases are a match to TRBD2. After removal of 1 base from V and 15 bases from J, the junction contained 16 bases not matched to a gene. Germline V gene sequence: CDR1 LGHNA, CDR2 YSLEER. CDR3 length equals 18 residues. CDR3 bases: TGCGCCAGCAGCCAAGGGTCGGCGGGGACTAGCGGGAGGACGGCGTTGTTCTTC. It specifies CASSQGSAGTSGRTALFF.

As for this clone: Relative to the germline gene, one junction end is altered; a read error may explain this. This chain links TRBV4-1 with TRBJ2-2; D gene uncertain. Per the germline V gene, CDR1 is MGHRA and CDR2 is YSYEKL. The CDR3 spans 12 residues. The CDR3 DNA follows: TGTGCCAGCAGCCAAGATATCGGGGAGCTGTTTTTT. Protein product: CASSQDIGELFF.

V is TRBV18 and J is TRBJ1-1; no firm D call. Deletions cut 6 bases from V and 3 bases from J, with 14 bases between. Per the germline V gene, CDR1 is KGHSH and CDR2 is LQKENI. The length of the CDR3 is 14 residues. CDR3 DNA sequence: TGTGCCAGCTCTAACCGGAGGTTCGACACTGAAGCTTTCTTT. Translating it yields CASSNRRFDTEAFF. Looking up the rest from reference TRBV18 and TRBJ1-1 gives the full variable domain: NAGVMQNPRHLVRRRGQEARLRCSPMKGHSHVYWYRQLPEEGLKFMVYLQKENIIDESGMPKERFSAEFPKEGPSILRIQQVVRGDSAAYFCASSNRRFDTEAFFGQGTRLTVV.

This clone was found once. The V gene is TRBV27, the J gene TRBJ2-5; no definite D call. Germline CDR1 MNHEY, CDR2 SMNVEV (reference sequence). There are 13 residues in the CDR3. V was clipped by 2 bases and J by 1 base, with 5 bases between them. The CDR3 DNA sequence: TGTGCCAGCAGTTTAAACGGCCAAGAGACCCAGTACTTC. Amino acids: CASSLNGQETQYF.

This clone was seen just once. Written as DNA, the CDR3 is TGTGCCAGCAACCGCCACCCATTTTCTAACCTTAACAATGAGCAGTTCTTC. Translation gives CASNRHPFSNLNNEQFF. The chain employs TRBV2 and TRBJ2-1; no firm D call. V lost 7 bases, J lost 5 bases, and 24 bases lay in between. The CDR3 consists of 17 residues. Germline values: CDR1 SNHLY, CDR2 FYNNEI.

This clone was recorded only once. The chain combines TRBV4-3 with TRBJ2-1; 10 nucleotides match TRBD1. Germline V gives CDR1 LGHNA, CDR2 YSLEER. This CDR3 has 16 amino acids. V lost 1 base to trimming and J lost 10 bases; unmatched junction nucleotides: 10. The CDR3 loop reads CASSQGAGTGVKEQFF. In nucleotides, the CDR3 is TGCGCCAGCAGCCAAGGGGCTGGGACAGGGGTCAAGGAGCAGTTCTTC.

The chain couples TRBV15 to TRBJ2-1, with 7 bases lining up with TRBD1. Germline lookup yields CDR1 LNHNV and CDR2 YYDKDF (reference sequence). This CDR3 spans 17 amino acids. V lost 0 bases, J lost 7 bases, and 12 bases stayed unmatched. The CDR3 here is CATSRDLRGLGQNEQFF. For the CDR3, the DNA is TGTGCCACCAGCAGAGATCTGAGGGGGCTAGGCCAAAATGAGCAGTTCTTC.

The chain carries TRBV9 and TRBJ1-1; D might be TRBD1 (6 bases). The germline V gene encodes CDR1 SGDLS and CDR2 YYNGEE. The CDR3 is 14 amino acids. Deletions cut 4 bases from V and 4 bases from J, with 14 bases between. This CDR3 reads CASSPGVGATEAFF. The CDR3 DNA reads TGTGCCAGCAGCCCAGGGGTAGGGGCCACTGAAGCTTTCTTT.

This clone has only one observation. V gene TRBV18 combines with J gene TRBJ1-5, with a possible D match to TRBD1 (5 bases). The germline V and J ends were trimmed by 3 bases and 5 bases, with 17 bases remaining between them. This CDR3 is 16 amino acids long. CDR1 KGHSH and CDR2 LQKENI come from the germline V gene. The CDR3 DNA reads TGTGCCAGCTCACCTCAAGGGAGGGGATGGTATCAGCCCCAGCATTTT. This gives the protein CASSPQGRGWYQPQHF.

The rearrangement joins TRBV5-8 to TRBJ2-1; 11 bases fit TRBD1. Germline V gene data show CDR1 as SGHTS and CDR2 as YDEGEE. The CDR3 covers 15 residues. The V gene end was trimmed by 1 base and the J gene end by 8 bases; junction bases not matched to a gene: 5. This chain's CDR3 is CASSLRTGGIDEQFF. The CDR3 coding sequence is TGTGCCAGCAGCTTGAGGACAGGGGGCATCGATGAGCAGTTCTTC. Full variable domain (remainder filled in from reference TRBV5-8 and TRBJ2-1): EAGVTQSPTHLIKTRGQQATLRCSPISGHTSVYWYQQALGLGLQFLLWYDEGEERNRGNFPPRFSGRQFPNYSSELNVNALELEDSALYLCASSLRTGGIDEQFFGPGTRLTVL.

The DNA of the CDR3 is TGTGCCAGCAGTTTGTCCGGGACGGCGGGGGTCGAGCAGTACTTC. Encoded protein: CASSLSGTAGVEQYF. The J gene is TRBJ2-7, the V gene TRBV28; the match to TRBD2 covers 7 bases. CDR1 and CDR2 (germline): MDHEN, SYDVKM. The CDR3 has 15 amino acids. V shed 3 bases, J shed 6 bases, and the junction held 11 bases outside the gene matches.

In nucleotides, the CDR3 is TGTGCCAGCAGTGAAGAGACAGGTCGATCACCCCTCCACTTT. Its translation is CASSEETGRSPLHF. The chain uses TRBV6-1 and TRBJ1-6, with D possibly matching TRBD1 (6 bases). Trimming removed 1 base from V and 10 bases from J, with 11 bases in between. This CDR3 spans 14 amino acids. Germline V gene lookup returns CDR1 MNHNS and CDR2 SASEGT.

J is TRBJ1-2 and V is TRBV28, with D maybe TRBD1 (5 bases). V shed 7 bases and J shed 1 base, with 16 bases lying between them. The CDR3 is made up of 15 amino acids. Per the germline V gene, CDR1 is MDHEN and CDR2 is SYDVKM. CDR3 DNA: TGTGCCAGCACCCCTGGGGCAGGGCTTAACTATGGCTACACCTTC. This translates into CASTPGAGLNYGYTF.

Details on this clone: The sample contains more than one DNA sequence encoding this CDR3. This chain connects TRBV7-8 to TRBJ2-7, with D tentatively TRBD2 (5 bases). Germline V CDR1 and CDR2: SGHVS, FQNEAQ. Trimming took off 6 bases at V and 6 bases at J, with 15 bases between the two ends. This CDR3 is built from 13 residues. The CDR3 DNA sequence: TGTGCCAGCAGGCTAGCCGCCACGGGCGAGCAGTACTTC. It is translated as CASRLAATGEQYF.

The chain has TRBV11-2 and TRBJ2-6, with D uncertain. Trimming left V 6 bases short and J 0 bases short, with 6 bases between. Germline-derived CDR1 and CDR2 are SGHAT and FQNNGV. The CDR3 has 14 residues. CDR3 sequence (DNA): TGTGCCAGCAGTCGTAACTCTGGGGCCAACGTCCTGACTTTC. Amino acid sequence: CASSRNSGANVLTF.

A single count supports this clone. The chain uses TRBV6-1 and TRBJ1-2, with 7 positions matching TRBD1. Germline loops: CDR1 MNHNS, CDR2 SASEGT. The CDR3 covers 12 residues. The V gene end was trimmed by 6 bases and the J gene end by 8 bases; junction bases not matched to a gene: 6. The DNA of the CDR3 is TGTGCCAGCAGCCCAGGGGGATGGGGCTACACCTTC. It specifies CASSPGGWGYTF.

The chain has TRBV5-6 and TRBJ1-1; the match to TRBD1 covers 11 bases. This CDR3 comprises 14 residues. CDR1 and CDR2 from the germline V gene are SGHDT and YYEEEE. Trimming took 5 bases from V and 4 from J; bases not matched to a gene: 4. Here the CDR3 DNA reads TGTGCCAGCAGGTGGACAGGGGGCCTCACTGAAGCTTTCTTT. Translated: CASRWTGGLTEAFF.

For this clone: The same CDR3 arises from other DNA sequences in this sample as well. This chain joins TRBV7-9 and TRBJ2-7; D gene unclear. Trimming stripped 3 bases from V and 2 bases from J, with 5 bases between. CDR3 length: 12 amino acids. CDR1 and CDR2 (germline): SEHNR, FQNEAQ (reference sequence). The DNA for the CDR3 is TGTGCCAGCAGCTTGAGAGCCTACGAGCAGTACTTC. As protein: CASSLRAYEQYF.

The genes are TRBV5-1 and TRBJ2-7; tentative D call: TRBD2 (6 bases). The V end lost 4 bases, the J end lost 0 bases, and 14 bases lay between the germline ends. Germline V gene lookup returns CDR1 SGHRS and CDR2 YFSETQ. This CDR3 has 15 amino acids. The CDR3 coding sequence is TGCGCCAGCAGCCCGACTAGTAGCGGCTCCTACGAGCAGTACTTC. It is translated as CASSPTSSGSYEQYF.

The chain carries TRBV11-2 and TRBJ2-5; 7 nucleotides agree with TRBD2. The CDR3 is made up of 14 amino acids. Germline values: CDR1 SGHAT, CDR2 FQNNGV. With V trimmed by 8 bases and J by 5 bases, 11 bases remained unmatched. The CDR3 coding sequence is TGTGCCAGCGAAATCGCGGGAGTTTCGGAGACCCAGTACTTC. Its protein is CASEIAGVSETQYF.

This clone has just a few counts. This chain joins TRBV28 and TRBJ2-7; maybe TRBD1 (5 bases). Germline lookup yields CDR1 MDHEN and CDR2 SYDVKM. This CDR3 comprises 12 residues. Trimming stripped 9 bases from V and 4 bases from J, with 13 bases between. CDR3 amino acids: CASKQVGYEQYF. CDR3 DNA: TGTGCCAGTAAACAGGTGGGATACGAGCAGTACTTC.